This passage covers 5 T cell receptor beta chains from one sample sequenced in a study of Ad26.COV2.S vaccination and SARS-CoV-2 variants (dated by TCRdb to about 2021). Library construction relied on the immunoSEQ multiplex PCR assay. In its TCRdb copy, this immuneACCESS table keeps in-frame sequences only and misses some clones. Where compared with another copy, unresolved V genes explain less than half of these, and the others have no known cause. This sample has 300,000 to 350,000 clones in its table, and around 89% of those were observed once. Roughly 6% of the sample rests with the top ten. The label giving this sample's treatment or condition can be read as: some 20 received Ad26.COV2.S at low or high dose, single or two shots; 5 received placebo; per-sample allocation not given. For vaccine and placebo recipients, repertoires were sequenced using samples collected on day 63 after the first injection.

Sequenced material: peripheral blood, taken in a trial of Ad26.COV2.S vaccine versus placebo. These receptors came from a person between 18 and 60 years old who received the Ad26.COV2.S COVID-19 vaccine or a placebo.

This rearrangement joins TRBV29-1 to TRBJ2-2, with a possible D match to TRBD1 (5 bases). V gave up 6 bases and J gave up 1 base, with 12 bases separating them. Germline V lookup: CDR1 SQVTM, CDR2 ANQGSEA. The CDR3 consists of 14 residues. The CDR3 is CSVKQVRNTGELFF. CDR3 bases: TGCAGCGTCAAACAGGTTCGGAACACCGGGGAGCTGTTTTTT.

V usage is TRBV9 and J usage is TRBJ1-1; 9 positions match TRBD1. The length of the CDR3 is 13 residues. Germline CDR1 SGDLS, CDR2 YYNGEE. Trimming at V came to 4 bases and at J to 7 bases, leaving 5 bases not matched to a gene. The CDR3: CASSFRTGDEAFF. CDR3 DNA: TGTGCCAGCAGCTTCCGGACAGGGGATGAAGCTTTCTTT.

The sample holds many counts of this clone. This chain links TRBV4-3 with TRBJ1-1; D is unresolved. V was trimmed by 0 bases and J by 5 bases, leaving 10 bases between them. Germline V gives CDR1 LGHNA, CDR2 YSLEER. This CDR3 is 14 amino acids long. The CDR3 protein is CASSQETRKTEAFF. The CDR3 DNA reads TGCGCCAGCAGCCAAGAAACAAGGAAGACTGAAGCTTTCTTT.

The chain carries TRBV6-2 or TRBV6-3 and TRBJ2-6; D ambiguous. The CDR3 is 15 residues long. Germline CDR1 is MNHEY and CDR2 is SVGEGT. The V end lost 6 bases, the J end lost 4 bases, and 13 bases lay between the germline ends. The CDR3 DNA is TGTGCCAGCAGCCTTAGGGCTGACGGGGCCAACGTCCTGACTTTC. It codes for CASSLRADGANVLTF.

The chain couples TRBV7-6 to TRBJ1-2; TRBD1 matches at 9 bases. The CDR3 runs to 15 residues. After removal of 2 bases from V and 6 bases from J, the junction contained 7 bases not matched to a gene. The germline V gene has CDR1 SGHVS and CDR2 FNYEAQ. The CDR3 sequence is CASSLSGQGFHGYTF. The CDR3 DNA reads as TGTGCCAGCAGCTTATCGGGACAGGGATTTCATGGCTACACCTTC.